This T cell receptor (beta chain) was retrieved from a study of T cell responses to AZD1222 COVID-19 vaccine. Study observations and caveats: Only 5 or 6 people who got AZD1222 tested seropositive at baseline. None of the repertoires were sampled until the peak T cell response had passed.

The protocol was immunoSEQ multiplex PCR, while the TCRdb copy is restricted to in-frame clones and leaves out a portion. The sample lists about 55,000 clones; about 90% were seen once. This clone turned up a few times. Its antigen remains unidentified. Source: peripheral blood, taken on day 0 of AZD1222 vaccination. This receptor was taken from an adult in good health.

DNA of the CDR3: TGTGCCACCTCCCCCCACAGGTACAACCTCGATCAGCCCCAGCATTTT. Encoded protein: CATSPHRYNLDQPQHF. The V gene is TRBV28, the J gene TRBJ1-5; D is possibly TRBD1 (5 bases). Trimming removed 10 bases at V and 5 bases at J, with 24 bases between. From germline, CDR1 is MDHEN and CDR2 SYDVKM. This CDR3 has 16 residues.